This is a list of T cell receptor beta chains from one sample in a study of identical twins. TCRdb re-analysed the 5' RACE reads in MiXCR, keeping a single row per CDR3 protein. The repertoire includes some 500,000 distinct CDR3 sequences, 13% to 15% of them detected once, and more than 0.8% sits in the top ten. This sample was shared with a second study, whose subject was yellow fever vaccine responses in identical twins.

What was sequenced was CD4+ T cells sorted from blood. The receptors stem from a woman under 30 in good health. CDR3s include the opening cysteine and the closing phenylalanine or tryptophan. The D gene is left open where the match is weak. Size values are once, few and many counts, or a class for expanded clones, and some rows have none.

TRBJ2-5 | TRBV7-2 | many | TRBD2 | TGTGCCAGCAGCGCCAGGACTAGCGGGAGAGAGACCCAGTACTTC | CASSARTSGRETQYF
TRBJ1-2 | TRBV6-2/TRBV6-3 | NA | NA | TGTGCCAGCAGCGACTCATCCTGGGGAGGCTACACCTTC | CASSDSSWGGYTF
TRBJ2-4 | TRBV5-6 | many | TRBD2 | TGTGCCAGCAGCTTTGCGGGAGGGATTCAGTACTTC | CASSFAGGIQYF
TRBJ1-2 | TRBV10-3 | few | TRBD1 | TGTGCCATCAGTGAGCCGGACAGGCACTATGGCTACACCTTC | CAISEPDRHYGYTF
TRBJ2-2 | TRBV5-1 | NA | TRBD1 | TGCGCCAGCAGCTTGGGGACAGGGGCCCTGTTGGAGCTGTTTTTT | CASSLGTGALLELFF
TRBJ2-3 | TRBV7-8 | NA | NA | TGTGCCAGCAGCTTAGAGGTGGGGGGGCCCACAGATACGCAGTATTTT | CASSLEVGGPTDTQYF
TRBJ2-1 | TRBV19 | NA | NA | TGTGCCAGTGGGGCCAACACGGGCCCCTACAATGAGCAGTTCTTC | CASGANTGPYNEQFF
TRBJ2-1 | TRBV12-3/TRBV12-4 | NA | TRBD2 | TGTGCCAGCCTTAAGGGGACTAGCGGGGACAATGAGCAGTTCTTC | CASLKGTSGDNEQFF
TRBJ2-1 | TRBV4-3 | many | TRBD2 | TGCGCCAGCAGCCAGGGACTAGCGGGGAACAATGAGCAGTTCTTC | CASSQGLAGNNEQFF
TRBJ2-6 | TRBV12-3/TRBV12-4 | many | NA | TGTGCCAGCAGGTCAGGGGTAGCTGGGGCCAACGTCCTGACTTTC | CASRSGVAGANVLTF